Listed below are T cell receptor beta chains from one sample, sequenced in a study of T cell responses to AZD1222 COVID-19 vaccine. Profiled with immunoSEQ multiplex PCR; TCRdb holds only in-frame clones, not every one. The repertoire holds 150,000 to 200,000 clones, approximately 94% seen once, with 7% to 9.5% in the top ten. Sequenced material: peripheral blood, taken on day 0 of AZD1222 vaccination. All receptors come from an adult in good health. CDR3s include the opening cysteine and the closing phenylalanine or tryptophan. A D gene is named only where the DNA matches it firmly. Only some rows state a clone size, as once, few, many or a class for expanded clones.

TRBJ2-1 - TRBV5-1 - TGCGCCAGCAGCTTGGCCTCTAGGGGCAGGCACAATGAGCAGTTCTTC CASSLASRGRHNEQFF
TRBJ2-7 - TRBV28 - TGTGCCAGCAGTTTGATTGTATACGAGCAGTACTTC CASSLIVYEQYF
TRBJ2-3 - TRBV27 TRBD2 TGTGCCAGCAGTTTAGGGGGACTAGCTTCAGATACGCAGTATTTT CASSLGGLASDTQYF
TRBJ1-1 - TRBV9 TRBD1 TGTGCCAGCAGCGTAGGGACAGGATCGAACACTGAAGCTTTCTTT CASSVGTGSNTEAFF
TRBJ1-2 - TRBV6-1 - TGTGCCAGCAGTGAGGTCGCCGGGTTGGAGGGATCCTATGGCTACACCTTC CASSEVAGLEGSYGYTF
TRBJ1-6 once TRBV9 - TGTGCCAGCAGCGTATTCGGCCTGGGGACGCCCCTCCACTTT CASSVFGLGTPLHF
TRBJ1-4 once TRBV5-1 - TGCGCCAGCAGACGGCGGGACTCTAGGGGTTCCAATGAAAAACTGTTTTTT CASRRRDSRGSNEKLFF
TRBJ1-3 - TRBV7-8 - TGTGCCAGCAGCCCCGACGTGGACACCATATATTTT CASSPDVDTIYF
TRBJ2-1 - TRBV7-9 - TGTGCCAGCGATTCGGGGGCCTACAATGAGCAGTTCTTC CASDSGAYNEQFF
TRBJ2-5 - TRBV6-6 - TGTGCCAGCAGTTCCGACAAACAACAAGAGACCCAGTACTTC CASSSDKQQETQYF
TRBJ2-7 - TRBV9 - TGTGCCAGCAGCGCTTTACAGGGTAGCCTACCCAACGAGCAGTACTTC CASSALQGSLPNEQYF
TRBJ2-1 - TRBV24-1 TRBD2 TGTGCCACCAGTGATTTGCAAGCGGGGGGCAGGAATGAGCAGTTCTTC CATSDLQAGGRNEQFF
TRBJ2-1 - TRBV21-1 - TGTGCCAGCAGCTTAATCGGGCACGAACCCGCCCATGAGCAGTTCTTC CASSLIGHEPAHEQFF
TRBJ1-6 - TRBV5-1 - TGCGCCAGCAGCAATTCCGGGACGACGGAGGGCAATTCACCCCTCCACTTT CASSNSGTTEGNSPLHF
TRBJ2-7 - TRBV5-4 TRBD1 TGTGCCAGCAGCCCCCGGGACAGGGGCTACGAGCAGTACTTC CASSPRDRGYEQYF
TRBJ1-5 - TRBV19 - TGTGCCAGTAGAAAGGGAGGGGAGTATAGCAATCAGCCCCAGCATTTT CASRKGGEYSNQPQHF
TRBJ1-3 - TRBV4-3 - TGCGCCAGCAGCCAAGACCTAGGAAACACCATATATTTT CASSQDLGNTIYF
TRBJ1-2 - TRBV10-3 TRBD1 TGTGCCATCAGATCCGAGGACAGGGAAAGATACTATGGCTACACCTTC CAIRSEDRERYYGYTF
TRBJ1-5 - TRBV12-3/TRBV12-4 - TGTGCCAGCAGTGGACAGATAGATCAGCCCCAGCATTTT CASSGQIDQPQHF
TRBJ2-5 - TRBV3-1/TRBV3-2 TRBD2 TGTGCCAGCGGACTAGCGGGAGTATGGCAAGAGACCCAGTACTTC CASGLAGVWQETQYF
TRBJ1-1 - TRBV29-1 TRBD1 TGCAGCGTAAGCAGGGGGATGAACACTGAAGCTTTCTTT CSVSRGMNTEAFF
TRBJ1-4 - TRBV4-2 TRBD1 TGTGCCAGCAGCCTACAGGGGGGAGCTAATGAAAAACTGTTTTTT CASSLQGGANEKLFF
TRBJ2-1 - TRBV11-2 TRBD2 TGTGCCAGCAGCTACCGACTAGCGGGAGCCCATGAGCAGTTCTTC CASSYRLAGAHEQFF
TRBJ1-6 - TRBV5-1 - TGCGCCAGCAGCGCCGGAGGCCGGAATTATAATTCACCCCTCCACTTT CASSAGGRNYNSPLHF
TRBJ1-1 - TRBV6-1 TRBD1 TGTGCCAGCAGTGAAACCGGGACAGGGGGCTTAGCTTTCTTT CASSETGTGGLAFF